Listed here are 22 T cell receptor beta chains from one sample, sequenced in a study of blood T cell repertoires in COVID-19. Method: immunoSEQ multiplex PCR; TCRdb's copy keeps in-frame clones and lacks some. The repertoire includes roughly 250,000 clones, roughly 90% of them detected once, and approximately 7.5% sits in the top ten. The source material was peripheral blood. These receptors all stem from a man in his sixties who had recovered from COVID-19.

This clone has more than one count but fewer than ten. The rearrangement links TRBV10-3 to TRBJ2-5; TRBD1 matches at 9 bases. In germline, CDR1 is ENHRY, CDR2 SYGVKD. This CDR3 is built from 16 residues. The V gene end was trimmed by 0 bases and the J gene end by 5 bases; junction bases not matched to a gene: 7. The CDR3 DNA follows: TGTGCCATCAGTGAGTCCCTGACAGGGGGAGATGAGACCCAGTACTTC. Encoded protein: CAISESLTGGDETQYF.

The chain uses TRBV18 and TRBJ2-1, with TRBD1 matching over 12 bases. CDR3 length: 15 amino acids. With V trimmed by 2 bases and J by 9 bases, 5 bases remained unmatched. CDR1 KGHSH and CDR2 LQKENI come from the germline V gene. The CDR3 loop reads CASSPTGQGASEQFF. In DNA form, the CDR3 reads TGTGCCAGCTCACCAACGGGACAGGGGGCCAGTGAGCAGTTCTTC.

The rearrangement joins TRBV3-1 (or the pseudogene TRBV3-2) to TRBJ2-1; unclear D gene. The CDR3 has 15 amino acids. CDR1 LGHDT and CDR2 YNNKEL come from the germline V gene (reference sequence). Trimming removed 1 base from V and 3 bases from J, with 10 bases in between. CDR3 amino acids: CASSQVPGFYNEQFF. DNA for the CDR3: TGTGCCAGCAGCCAAGTGCCAGGATTCTACAATGAGCAGTTCTTC.

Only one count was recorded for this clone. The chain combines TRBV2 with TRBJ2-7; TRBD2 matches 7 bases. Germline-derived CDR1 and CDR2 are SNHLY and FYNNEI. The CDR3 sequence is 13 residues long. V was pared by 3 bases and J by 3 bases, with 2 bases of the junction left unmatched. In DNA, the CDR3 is TGTGCCAGCAGTGATTGGGGGGGCTACGAGCAGTACTTC. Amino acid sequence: CASSDWGGYEQYF.

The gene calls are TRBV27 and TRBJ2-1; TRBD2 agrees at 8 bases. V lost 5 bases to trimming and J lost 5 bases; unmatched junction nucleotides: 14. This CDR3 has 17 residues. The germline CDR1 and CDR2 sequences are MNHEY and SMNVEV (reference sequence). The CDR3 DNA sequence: TGTGCCAGCAGTCCCTACCGGTGGCGGGGGGACCACAATGAGCAGTTCTTC. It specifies CASSPYRWRGDHNEQFF.

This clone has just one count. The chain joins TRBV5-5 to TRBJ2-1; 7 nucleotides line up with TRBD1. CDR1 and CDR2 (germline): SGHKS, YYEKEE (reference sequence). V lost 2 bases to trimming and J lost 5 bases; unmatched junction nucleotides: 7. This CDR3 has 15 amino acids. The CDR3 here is CASSLEGAQDNEQFF. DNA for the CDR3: TGTGCCAGCAGCTTAGAGGGGGCCCAGGACAATGAGCAGTTCTTC. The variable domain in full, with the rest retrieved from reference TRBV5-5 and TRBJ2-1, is DAGVTQSPTHLIKTRGQQVTLRCSPISGHKSVSWYQQVLGQGPQFIFQYYEKEERGRGNFPDRFSARQFPNYSSELNVNALLLGDSALYLCASSLEGAQDNEQFFGPGTRLTVL.

DNA for the CDR3: TGTGCCAGCAGTCTGCCTCTAGCGGGGGGGCTCGACAATGAGCAGTTCTTC. Its protein product is CASSLPLAGGLDNEQFF. The chain couples TRBV27 to TRBJ2-1; 12 bases line up with TRBD2. Germline lookup yields CDR1 MNHEY and CDR2 SMNVEV (reference sequence). The J segment lost 5 bases and the V segment lost 5 bases, leaving 10 bases of the junction unmatched. CDR3 size: 17 residues.

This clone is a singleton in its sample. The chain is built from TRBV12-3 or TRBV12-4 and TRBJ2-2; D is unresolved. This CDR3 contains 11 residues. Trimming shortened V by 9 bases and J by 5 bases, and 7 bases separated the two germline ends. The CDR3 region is CASSGTGELFF. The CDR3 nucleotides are TGTGCCAGTTCAGGAACCGGGGAGCTGTTTTTT.

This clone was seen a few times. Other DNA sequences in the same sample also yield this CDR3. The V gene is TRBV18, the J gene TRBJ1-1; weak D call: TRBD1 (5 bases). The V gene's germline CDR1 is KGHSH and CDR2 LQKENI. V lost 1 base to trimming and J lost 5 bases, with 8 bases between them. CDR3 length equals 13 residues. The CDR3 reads CASSPQRGTEAFF. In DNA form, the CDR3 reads TGTGCCAGCTCACCACAACGGGGGACTGAAGCTTTCTTT.

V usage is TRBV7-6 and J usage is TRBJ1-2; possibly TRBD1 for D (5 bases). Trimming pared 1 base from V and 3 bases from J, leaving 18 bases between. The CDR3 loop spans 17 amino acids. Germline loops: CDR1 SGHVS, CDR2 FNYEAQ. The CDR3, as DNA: TGTGCCAGCAGCTTAGTCGGTTTGGGGAGGGGAGACTATGGCTACACCTTC. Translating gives CASSLVGLGRGDYGYTF.

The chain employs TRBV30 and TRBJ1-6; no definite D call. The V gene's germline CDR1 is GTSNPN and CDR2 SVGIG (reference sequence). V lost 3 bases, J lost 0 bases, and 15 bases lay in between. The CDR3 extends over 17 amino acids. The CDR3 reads CAWSAPEQSSYNSPLHF. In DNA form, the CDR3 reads TGTGCCTGGAGCGCCCCAGAACAGAGCTCCTATAATTCACCCCTCCACTTT.

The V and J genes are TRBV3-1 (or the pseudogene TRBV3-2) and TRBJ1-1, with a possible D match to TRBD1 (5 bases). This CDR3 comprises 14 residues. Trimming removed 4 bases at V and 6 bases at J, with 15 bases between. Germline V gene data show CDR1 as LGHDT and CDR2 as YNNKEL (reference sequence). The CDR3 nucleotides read TGTGCCAGCAGCCGACGAACAGGTGATCCTGAAGCTTTCTTT. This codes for CASSRRTGDPEAFF.

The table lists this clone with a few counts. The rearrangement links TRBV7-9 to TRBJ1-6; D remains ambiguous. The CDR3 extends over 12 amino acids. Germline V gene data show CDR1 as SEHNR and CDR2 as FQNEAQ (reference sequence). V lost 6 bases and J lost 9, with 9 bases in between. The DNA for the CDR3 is TGTGCCAGCAGTCTAAGCCGTTCACCCCTCCACTTT. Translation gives CASSLSRSPLHF.

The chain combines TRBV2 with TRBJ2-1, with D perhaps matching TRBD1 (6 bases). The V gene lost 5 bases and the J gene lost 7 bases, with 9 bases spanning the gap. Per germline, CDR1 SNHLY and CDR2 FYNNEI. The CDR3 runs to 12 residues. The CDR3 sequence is CASSIQGNEQFF. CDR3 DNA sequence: TGTGCCAGCAGTATACAGGGAAATGAGCAGTTCTTC.

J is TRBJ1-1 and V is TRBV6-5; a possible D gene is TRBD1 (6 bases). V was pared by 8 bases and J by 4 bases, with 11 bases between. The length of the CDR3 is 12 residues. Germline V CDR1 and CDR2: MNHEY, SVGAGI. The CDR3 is CASGRGSTEAFF. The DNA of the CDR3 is TGTGCCAGCGGGAGGGGGAGCACTGAAGCTTTCTTT.

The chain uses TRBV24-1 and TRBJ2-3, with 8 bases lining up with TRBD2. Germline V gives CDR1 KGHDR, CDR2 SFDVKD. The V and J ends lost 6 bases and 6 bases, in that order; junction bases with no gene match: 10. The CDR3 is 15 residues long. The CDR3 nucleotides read TGTGCCACCAGTTTACTGGACGGGGGGGCGGATACGCAGTATTTT. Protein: CATSLLDGGADTQYF.

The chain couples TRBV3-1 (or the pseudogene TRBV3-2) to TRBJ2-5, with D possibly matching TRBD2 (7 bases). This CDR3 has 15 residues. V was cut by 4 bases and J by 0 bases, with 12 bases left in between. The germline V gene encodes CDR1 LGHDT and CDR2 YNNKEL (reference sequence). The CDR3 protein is CASSLRGADQETQYF. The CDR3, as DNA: TGTGCCAGCAGCCTCCGGGGGGCAGACCAAGAGACCCAGTACTTC.

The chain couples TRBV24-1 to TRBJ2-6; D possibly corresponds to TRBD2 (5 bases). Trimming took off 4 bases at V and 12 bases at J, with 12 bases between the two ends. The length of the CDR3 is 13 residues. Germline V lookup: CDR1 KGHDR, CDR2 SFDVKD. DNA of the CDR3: TGTGCCACCAGTGAACTCGGACGGGGCGTCCTGACTTTC. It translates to CATSELGRGVLTF.

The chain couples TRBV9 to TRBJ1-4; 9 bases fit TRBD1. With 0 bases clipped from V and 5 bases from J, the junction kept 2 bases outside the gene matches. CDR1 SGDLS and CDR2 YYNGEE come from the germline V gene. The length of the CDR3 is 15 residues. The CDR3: CASSVDDRGNEKLFF. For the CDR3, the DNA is TGTGCCAGCAGCGTAGACGACAGGGGGAATGAAAAACTGTTTTTT. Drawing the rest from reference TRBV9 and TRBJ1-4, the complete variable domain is DSGVTQTPKHLITATGQRVTLRCSPRSGDLSVYWYQQSLDQGLQFLIQYYNGEERAKGNILERFSAQQFPDLHSELNLSSLELGDSALYFCASSVDDRGNEKLFFGSGTQLSVL.

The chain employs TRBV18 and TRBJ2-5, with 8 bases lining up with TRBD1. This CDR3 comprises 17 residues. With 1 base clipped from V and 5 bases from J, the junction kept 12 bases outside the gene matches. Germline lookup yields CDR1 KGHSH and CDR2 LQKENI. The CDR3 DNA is TGTGCCAGCTCACCACGGCTTGGACAGGGAGGTGGGGAGACCCAGTACTTC. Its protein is CASSPRLGQGGGETQYF.

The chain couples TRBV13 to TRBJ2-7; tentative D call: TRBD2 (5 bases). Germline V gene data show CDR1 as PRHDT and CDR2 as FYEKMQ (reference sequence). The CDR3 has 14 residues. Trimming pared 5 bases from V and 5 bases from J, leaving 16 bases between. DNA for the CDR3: TGTGCCAGCAGCCTTTCGAGGGTATCGGACGAGCAGTACTTC. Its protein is CASSLSRVSDEQYF.

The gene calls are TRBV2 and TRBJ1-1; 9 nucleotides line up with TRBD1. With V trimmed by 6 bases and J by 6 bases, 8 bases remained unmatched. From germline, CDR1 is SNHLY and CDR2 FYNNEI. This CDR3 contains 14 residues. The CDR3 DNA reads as TGTGCCAGCAGGGCGAGGGACAGGGCCCCTGAAGCTTTCTTT. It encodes CASRARDRAPEAFF.